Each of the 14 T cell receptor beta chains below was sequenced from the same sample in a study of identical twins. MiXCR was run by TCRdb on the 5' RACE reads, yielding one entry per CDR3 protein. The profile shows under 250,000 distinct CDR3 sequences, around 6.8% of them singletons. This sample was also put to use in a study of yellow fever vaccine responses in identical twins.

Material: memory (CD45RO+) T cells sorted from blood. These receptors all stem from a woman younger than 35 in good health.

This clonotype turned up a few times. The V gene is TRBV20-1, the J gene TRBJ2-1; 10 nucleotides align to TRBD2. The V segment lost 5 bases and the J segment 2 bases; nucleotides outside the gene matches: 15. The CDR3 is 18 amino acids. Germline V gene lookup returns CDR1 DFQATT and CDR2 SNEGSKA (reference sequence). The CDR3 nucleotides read TGCAGTGCTGCCGGGCTCCTAGCGGGGGCCAAACCCTACAATGAGCAGTTCTTC. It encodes CSAAGLLAGAKPYNEQFF.

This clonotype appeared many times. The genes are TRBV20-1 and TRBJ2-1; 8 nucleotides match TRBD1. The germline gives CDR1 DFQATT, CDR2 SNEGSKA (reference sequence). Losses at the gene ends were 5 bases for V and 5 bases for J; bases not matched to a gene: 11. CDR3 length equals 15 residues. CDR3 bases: TGCAGTGCTCCTGCAGGGGGCGTGGATAACAATGAGCAGTTCTTC. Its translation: CSAPAGGVDNNEQFF.

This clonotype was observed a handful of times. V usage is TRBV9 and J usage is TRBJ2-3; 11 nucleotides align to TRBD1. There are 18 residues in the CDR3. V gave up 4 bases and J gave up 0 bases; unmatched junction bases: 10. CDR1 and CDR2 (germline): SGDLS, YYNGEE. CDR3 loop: CASSPRTGGISSTDTQYF. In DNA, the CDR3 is TGTGCCAGCAGCCCCCGGACAGGGGGCATTTCTAGCACAGATACGCAGTATTTT.

The CDR3 DNA follows: TGCAGTGCTAGGGCAGGGGCTGGGGCCAACGTCCTGACTTTC. As protein: CSARAGAGANVLTF. The chain couples TRBV20-1 to TRBJ2-6; D is perhaps TRBD1 (6 bases). The CDR3 consists of 14 residues. Germline V gene data show CDR1 as DFQATT and CDR2 as SNEGSKA (reference sequence). V was clipped by 3 bases and J by 2 bases, with 8 bases between them.

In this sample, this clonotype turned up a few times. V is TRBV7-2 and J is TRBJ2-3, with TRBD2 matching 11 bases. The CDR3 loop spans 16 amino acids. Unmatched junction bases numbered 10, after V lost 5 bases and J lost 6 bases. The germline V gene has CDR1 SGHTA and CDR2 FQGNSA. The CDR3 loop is CASSVGLAGLRDTQYF. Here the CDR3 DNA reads TGTGCCAGCAGCGTTGGACTAGCGGGCTTACGGGATACGCAGTATTTT.

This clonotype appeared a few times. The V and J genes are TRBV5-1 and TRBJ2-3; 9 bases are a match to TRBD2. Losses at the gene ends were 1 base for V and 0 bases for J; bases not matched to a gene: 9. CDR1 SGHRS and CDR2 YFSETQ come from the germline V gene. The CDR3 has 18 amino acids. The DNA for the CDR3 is TGCGCCAGCAGCTTGCCTCTTCTAGCGGGGACTAGCACAGATACGCAGTATTTT. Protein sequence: CASSLPLLAGTSTDTQYF.

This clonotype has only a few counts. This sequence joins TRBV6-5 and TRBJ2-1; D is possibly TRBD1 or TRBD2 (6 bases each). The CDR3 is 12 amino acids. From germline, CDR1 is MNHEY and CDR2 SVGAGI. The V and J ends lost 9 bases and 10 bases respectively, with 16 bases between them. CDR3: CASRRGQEEQFF. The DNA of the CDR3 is TGTGCCAGTCGACGGGGGCAAGAGGAGCAGTTCTTC.

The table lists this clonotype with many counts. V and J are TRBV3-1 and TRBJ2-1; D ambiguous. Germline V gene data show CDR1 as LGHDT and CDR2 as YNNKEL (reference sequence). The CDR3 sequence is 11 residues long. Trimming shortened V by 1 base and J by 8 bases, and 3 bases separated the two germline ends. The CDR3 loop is CASSQAHEQFF. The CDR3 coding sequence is TGTGCCAGCAGCCAAGCCCATGAGCAGTTCTTC.

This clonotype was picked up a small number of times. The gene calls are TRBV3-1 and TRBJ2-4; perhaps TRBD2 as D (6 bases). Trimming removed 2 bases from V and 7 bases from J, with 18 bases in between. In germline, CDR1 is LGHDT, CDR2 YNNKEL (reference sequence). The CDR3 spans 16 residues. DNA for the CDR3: TGTGCCAGCAGCCAAAAGGCGCTAGCGCGGCTGAACATTCAGTACTTC. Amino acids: CASSQKALARLNIQYF.

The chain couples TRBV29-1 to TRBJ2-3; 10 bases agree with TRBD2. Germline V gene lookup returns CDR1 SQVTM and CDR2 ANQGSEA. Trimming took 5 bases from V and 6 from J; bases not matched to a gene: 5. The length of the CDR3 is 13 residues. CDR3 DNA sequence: TGCAGCGTTCTAGCGGGGGCAGGGGATACGCAGTATTTT. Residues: CSVLAGAGDTQYF.

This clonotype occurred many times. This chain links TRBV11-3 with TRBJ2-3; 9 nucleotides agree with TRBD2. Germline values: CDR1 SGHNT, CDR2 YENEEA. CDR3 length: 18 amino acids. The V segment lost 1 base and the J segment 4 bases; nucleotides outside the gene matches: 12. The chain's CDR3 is CASSLVGHWTSEPDTQYF. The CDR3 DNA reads TGTGCCAGCAGCTTAGTCGGACACTGGACTAGCGAACCAGATACGCAGTATTTT. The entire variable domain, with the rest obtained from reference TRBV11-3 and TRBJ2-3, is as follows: EAGVVQSPRYKIIEKKQPVAFWCNPISGHNTLYWYLQNLGQGPELLIRYENEEAVDDSQLPKDRFSAERLKGVDSTLKIQPAELGDSAVYLCASSLVGHWTSEPDTQYFGPGTRLTVL.

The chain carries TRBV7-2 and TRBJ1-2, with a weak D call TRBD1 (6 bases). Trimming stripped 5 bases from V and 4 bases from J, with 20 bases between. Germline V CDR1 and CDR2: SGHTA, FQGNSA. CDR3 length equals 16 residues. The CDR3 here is CASSLTPDSLTYGYTF. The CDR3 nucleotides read TGTGCCAGCAGCCTTACCCCGGACAGTTTGACCTATGGCTACACCTTC.

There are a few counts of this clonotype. CDR3 loop: CSAFEGARTGELFF. The CDR3 nucleotides are TGCAGTGCTTTCGAAGGGGCACGGACCGGGGAGCTGTTTTTT. The chain carries TRBV20-1 and TRBJ2-2; possibly TRBD1 for D (5 bases). The V end was cut by 5 bases, the J end by 5 bases, with 15 bases between. The CDR3 length is 14 residues. Looked up from germline, CDR1 is DFQATT and CDR2 is SNEGSKA (reference sequence).

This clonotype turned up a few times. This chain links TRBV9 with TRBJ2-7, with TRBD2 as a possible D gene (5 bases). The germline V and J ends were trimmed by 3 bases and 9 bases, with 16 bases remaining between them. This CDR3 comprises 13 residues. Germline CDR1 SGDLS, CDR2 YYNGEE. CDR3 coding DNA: TGTGCCAGCAGCGGAGGTGGCGGGTCCTTGCAGTACTTC. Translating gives CASSGGGGSLQYF. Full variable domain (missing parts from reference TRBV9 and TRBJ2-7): DSGVTQTPKHLITATGQRVTLRCSPRSGDLSVYWYQQSLDQGLQFLIQYYNGEERAKGNILERFSAQQFPDLHSELNLSSLELGDSALYFCASSGGGGSLQYFGPGTRLTVT.